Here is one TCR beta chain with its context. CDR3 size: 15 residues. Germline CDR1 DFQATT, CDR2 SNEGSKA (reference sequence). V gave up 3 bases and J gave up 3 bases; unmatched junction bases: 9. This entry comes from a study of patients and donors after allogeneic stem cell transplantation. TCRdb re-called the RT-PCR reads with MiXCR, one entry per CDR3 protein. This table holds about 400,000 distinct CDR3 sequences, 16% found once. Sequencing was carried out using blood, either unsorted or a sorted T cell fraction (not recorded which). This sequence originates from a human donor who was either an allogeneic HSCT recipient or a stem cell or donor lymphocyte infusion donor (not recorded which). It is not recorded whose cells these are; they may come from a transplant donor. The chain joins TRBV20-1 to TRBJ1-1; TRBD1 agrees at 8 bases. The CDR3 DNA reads TGCAGTGCTAGGCCCTTTGGACAGGGATACACTGAAGCTTTCTTT. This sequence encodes CSARPFGQGYTEAFF.